These 32 T cell receptor beta chains were sequenced from one sample in a study of blood T cell repertoires in COVID-19. The repertoire was sequenced with immunoSEQ multiplex PCR; TCRdb's copy has only in-frame clones and lacks some. The table has about 330,000 clones, 88% seen once. Sequencing input: peripheral blood. Receptors were obtained from a woman aged 45-65 years with active or convalescent COVID-19.

The chain couples TRBV18 to TRBJ2-3; 9 bases line up with TRBD2. Germline lookup yields CDR1 KGHSH and CDR2 LQKENI. V trimming: 5 bases; J trimming: 1 base; junction bases outside the gene matches: 7. The CDR3 length is 16 residues. In nucleotides, the CDR3 is TGTGCCAGCTCATCCCTTAGCGGGAGCGGCACAGATACGCAGTATTTT. It translates to CASSSLSGSGTDTQYF. The variable domain in full, completed from reference TRBV18 and TRBJ2-3, reads NAGVMQNPRHLVRRRGQEARLRCSPMKGHSHVYWYRQLPEEGLKFMVYLQKENIIDESGMPKERFSAEFPKEGPSILRIQQVVRGDSAAYFCASSSLSGSGTDTQYFGPGTRLTVL.

The chain carries TRBV12-3 or TRBV12-4 and TRBJ1-5, with TRBD1 matching over 8 bases. This CDR3 has 12 residues. The ends lost 6 bases at V and 11 bases at J; junction bases unmatched: 6. CDR3 nucleotide sequence: TGTGCCAGCAGCTCGACAGGGGTGACCCAGCATTTT. Translated, it gives CASSSTGVTQHF.

V gene TRBV2 combines with J gene TRBJ2-3, with TRBD1 as a possible D gene (5 bases). Germline V CDR1 and CDR2: SNHLY, FYNNEI. V dropped 5 bases and J dropped 8 bases, with 20 bases sitting between them. The CDR3 consists of 15 residues. The CDR3 DNA reads TGTGCCAGCAGTCTCAACCCGCCCCAGGGTGGTACGCAGTATTTT. As protein: CASSLNPPQGGTQYF.

V gene TRBV10-3 combines with J gene TRBJ2-7; TRBD1 agrees at 11 bases. This CDR3 is 18 amino acids long. The V segment lost 0 bases and the J segment 5 bases; nucleotides outside the gene matches: 12. The germline V gene has CDR1 ENHRY and CDR2 SYGVKD. CDR3 sequence reads: CAISESRPSGTGGHEQYF. The CDR3 nucleotides read TGTGCCATCAGTGAGTCGCGGCCCTCCGGGACAGGGGGACACGAGCAGTACTTC.

The CDR3 region is CASSLPQGVAGELFF. CDR3 DNA: TGTGCCAGCAGCCTTCCACAGGGAGTGGCCGGGGAGCTGTTTTTT. The V call is TRBV6-2 or TRBV6-3, the J call TRBJ2-2, with a possible D match to TRBD1 (6 bases). The CDR3 contains 15 residues. With 6 bases removed from V and 6 bases from J, the gap between germline ends came to 17 bases. Per the germline V gene, CDR1 is MNHEY and CDR2 is SVGEGT.

J is TRBJ1-1 and V is TRBV5-1; a possible D gene is TRBD1 (5 bases). Per the germline V gene, CDR1 is SGHRS and CDR2 is YFSETQ. With 5 bases removed from V and 4 bases from J, the gap between germline ends came to 15 bases. This CDR3 is 14 amino acids long. The CDR3 region is CASRQEGAPTEAFF. The CDR3 DNA sequence: TGCGCCAGCAGACAAGAAGGGGCGCCCACTGAAGCTTTCTTT.

V is TRBV5-1 and J is TRBJ2-4; no clear D. The CDR3 totals 16 residues. Germline V CDR1 and CDR2: SGHRS, YFSETQ. The ends were cut back, 4 bases at V and 2 bases at J, with 16 bases in the middle. CDR3 in DNA: TGCGCCAGCAGCCCGGCCCTCGACGGGTCCAAAAACATTCAGTACTTC. Protein product: CASSPALDGSKNIQYF.

This rearrangement joins TRBV30 to TRBJ1-2, with 8 bases identical to TRBD1. The CDR3 has 13 residues. The V gene's germline CDR1 is GTSNPN and CDR2 SVGIG (reference sequence). Trimming cost V 7 bases and J 6 bases; bases outside gene matches: 10. The CDR3 region has the DNA TGTGCCTACCACCGACAGGGGAGGGATGGCTACACCTTC. Residues: CAYHRQGRDGYTF.

The chain uses TRBV27 and TRBJ1-5; weak D call: TRBD1 (6 bases). The CDR3 contains 12 residues. Germline loops: CDR1 MNHEY, CDR2 SMNVEV (reference sequence). V lost 8 bases and J lost 2, with 7 bases in between. The CDR3 loop is CASRQGNQPQHF. In nucleotides, the CDR3 is TGTGCCAGCCGACAGGGCAATCAGCCCCAGCATTTT.

V usage is TRBV9 and J usage is TRBJ2-1; 10 nucleotides match TRBD1. The J segment lost 3 bases and the V segment lost 2 bases, leaving 2 bases of the junction unmatched. Germline V gene data show CDR1 as SGDLS and CDR2 as YYNGEE. The length of the CDR3 is 15 residues. CDR3 nucleotides: TGTGCCAGCAGCGTCCGGGACAGGGGCTACAATGAGCAGTTCTTC. It is translated as CASSVRDRGYNEQFF.

The rearrangement uses TRBV5-4 and TRBJ1-1, with D tentatively TRBD1 (5 bases). This CDR3 comprises 14 residues. Germline lookup yields CDR1 SGHNT and CDR2 YYREEE (reference sequence). Trimming pared 6 bases from V and 0 bases from J, leaving 12 bases between. The CDR3: CASTRGLMNTEAFF. The CDR3 DNA sequence: TGTGCCAGCACCCGGGGACTTATGAACACTGAAGCTTTCTTT.

This clone turned up a few times. The rearrangement links TRBV7-2 to TRBJ1-2; D is perhaps TRBD1 (5 bases). V was clipped by 8 bases and J by 5 bases, with 18 bases between them. CDR3 length: 14 residues. Germline V CDR1 and CDR2: SGHTA, FQGNSA. The CDR3 here is CASLRGRNEYGYTF. The CDR3 nucleotides read TGTGCCAGCCTAAGGGGCAGGAACGAATATGGCTACACCTTC.

This chain joins TRBV4-3 and TRBJ2-1, with D unclear. Trimming took 0 bases from V and 9 from J, leaving 12 bases between them. The CDR3 spans 14 residues. Germline assignment: CDR1 LGHNA and CDR2 YSLEER. CDR3 in amino acids: CASSQDSRGPEQFF. CDR3 bases: TGCGCCAGCAGCCAAGACTCGCGCGGCCCTGAGCAGTTCTTC.

The chain couples TRBV30 to TRBJ2-3, with 7 positions matching TRBD2. V shed 3 bases and J 2 bases; nucleotides not matched to a gene: 8. Germline V gene sequence: CDR1 GTSNPN, CDR2 SVGIG (reference sequence). The CDR3 loop spans 15 amino acids. CDR3 nucleotides: TGTGCCTGGAGCGGGGGGATTCGGGACACAGATACGCAGTATTTT. Translating gives CAWSGGIRDTDTQYF. Filled out from reference TRBV30 and TRBJ2-3, the complete variable domain reads SQTIHQWPATLVQPVGSPLSLECTVEGTSNPNLYWYRQAAGRGLQLLFYSVGIGQISSEVPQNLSASRPQDRQFILSSKKLLLSDSGFYLCAWSGGIRDTDTQYFGPGTRLTVL.

The rearrangement uses TRBV6-5 and TRBJ2-7; tentatively, D is TRBD1 (6 bases). Trimming removed 0 bases at V and 2 bases at J, with 11 bases between. Germline lookup yields CDR1 MNHEY and CDR2 SVGAGI. The CDR3 is made up of 15 amino acids. CDR3 amino acids: CASSYSRGGTYEQYF. CDR3 bases: TGTGCCAGCAGTTACTCTAGAGGGGGAACCTACGAGCAGTACTTC.

The table lists this clone with a few counts. This sequence joins TRBV5-1 and TRBJ1-6; D is uncertain. This CDR3 contains 15 residues. Germline V gene lookup returns CDR1 SGHRS and CDR2 YFSETQ. Trimming left V 0 bases short and J 7 bases short, with 11 bases between. DNA of the CDR3: TGCGCCAGCAGCTTGGACAACAGCTGGAATTCACCCCTCCACTTT. This translates into CASSLDNSWNSPLHF.

This clone showed up just a few times. The chain recombines TRBV9 with TRBJ1-1; D gene unclear. CDR3 size: 13 residues. Germline values: CDR1 SGDLS, CDR2 YYNGEE. The V end lost 4 bases, the J end lost 4 bases, and 11 bases lay between the germline ends. CDR3 residues: CASSPAGGTEAFF. The DNA for the CDR3 is TGTGCCAGCAGCCCGGCTGGCGGCACTGAAGCTTTCTTT.

Only one count was recorded for this clone. The V call is TRBV11-2, the J call TRBJ1-1, with 8 bases aligning to TRBD1. V shed 4 bases and J 7 bases; nucleotides not matched to a gene: 5. The CDR3 length is 13 residues. Per the germline V gene, CDR1 is SGHAT and CDR2 is FQNNGV. CDR3 sequence: CASSSGQGREAFF. The CDR3 nucleotides read TGTGCCAGCAGCTCCGGACAGGGACGTGAAGCTTTCTTT.

V and J are TRBV7-2 and TRBJ1-2; 9 bases agree with TRBD1. Germline CDR1 and CDR2: SGHTA and FQGNSA. This CDR3 is 13 amino acids long. J gave up 5 bases and V 5 bases, and 3 bases lay outside the gene matches. Here the CDR3 reads CASSLGTGYGYTF. CDR3 nucleotide sequence: TGTGCCAGCAGCCTCGGGACAGGGTATGGCTACACCTTC.

This clone was detected a few times. The chain links TRBV25-1 to TRBJ1-2; a possible D gene is TRBD1 (5 bases). The CDR3 consists of 15 residues. Trimming shortened V by 3 bases and J by 4 bases, and 15 bases separated the two germline ends. Germline values: CDR1 MGHDK, CDR2 SYGVNS. CDR3 sequence (DNA): TGTGCCAGCAGTGATGGTCCAGGGCAAGGCTATGGCTACACCTTC. Protein product: CASSDGPGQGYGYTF.

The chain couples TRBV7-9 to TRBJ1-6; 7 nucleotides align to TRBD1. CDR1 SEHNR and CDR2 FQNEAQ come from the germline V gene (reference sequence). The CDR3 runs to 14 residues. J lost 8 bases, V lost 3 bases, and 4 bases had no gene match. For the CDR3, the DNA is TGTGCCAGCAGCTTGGGACAGCATCATTCACCCCTCCACTTT. This translates into CASSLGQHHSPLHF. The full variable domain, in which reference TRBV7-9 and TRBJ1-6 provide the parts outside the CDR3, is DTGVSQNPRHKITKRGQNVTFRCDPISEHNRLYWYRQTLGQGPEFLTYFQNEAQLEKSRLLSDRFSAERPKGSFSTLEIQRTEQGDSAMYLCASSLGQHHSPLHFGNGTRLTVT.

This CDR3 is CAISDSSYEQYF. DNA for the CDR3: TGTGCCATCAGTGACAGTTCCTACGAGCAGTACTTC. The V gene is TRBV10-3, the J gene TRBJ2-7, with D unclear. This CDR3 region has 12 residues. Trimming pared 3 bases from V and 1 base from J, leaving 4 bases between. Germline V gene lookup returns CDR1 ENHRY and CDR2 SYGVKD.

The sample holds one count of this clone. V is TRBV7-2 and J is TRBJ1-5; TRBD1 matches 8 bases. The CDR3 is made up of 13 amino acids. Per germline, CDR1 SGHTA and CDR2 FQGNSA. J gave up 6 bases and V 5 bases, and 3 bases lay outside the gene matches. CDR3 DNA sequence: TGTGCCAGCAGCACCCAGGGGGCTCAGCCCCAGCATTTT. It encodes CASSTQGAQPQHF.

The rearrangement links TRBV19 to TRBJ1-2; no reliable D call. CDR1 is LNHDA and CDR2 is SQIVND in the germline V gene (reference sequence). Trimming took off 3 bases at V and 3 bases at J, with 8 bases between the two ends. CDR3 length equals 13 residues. CDR3 sequence reads: CASSMRGDYGYTF. Here the CDR3 DNA reads TGTGCCAGTAGTATGCGGGGTGACTATGGCTACACCTTC.

This chain uses TRBV7-2 with TRBJ1-6; possibly TRBD1 for D (5 bases). The CDR3 has 15 amino acids. V lost 1 base and J 9 bases, leaving 13 bases between the germline ends. Germline V gives CDR1 SGHTA, CDR2 FQGNSA. The CDR3 region is CASSLGAGGPSPLHF. The CDR3 region has the DNA TGTGCCAGCAGCTTAGGGGCCGGGGGACCTTCACCCCTCCACTTT.

The genes are TRBV3-1 (or the pseudogene TRBV3-2) and TRBJ2-7; 8 bases match TRBD2. V dropped 6 bases and J dropped 4; count of bases not matched to a gene: 8. CDR1 is LGHDT and CDR2 is YNNKEL in the germline V gene (reference sequence). CDR3 size: 14 residues. CDR3 nucleotides: TGTGCCAGCAGTCCCGCGGGGGGAGTGTACGAGCAGTACTTC. Amino acids: CASSPAGGVYEQYF.

The chain carries TRBV5-1 and TRBJ2-7; TRBD1 matches at 10 bases. The CDR3 is 17 amino acids. The germline V gene has CDR1 SGHRS and CDR2 YFSETQ. J lost 1 base, V lost 3 bases, and 10 bases had no gene match. The DNA for the CDR3 is TGCGCCAGCAGCTACCGGGACAGGGGCCCCTTTTCCTACGAGCAGTACTTC. This encodes CASSYRDRGPFSYEQYF.

J is TRBJ1-4 and V is TRBV5-5; D may be TRBD1 (5 bases). Trimming shortened V by 0 bases and J by 7 bases, and 7 bases separated the two germline ends. The CDR3 is made up of 13 amino acids. Germline V gene sequence: CDR1 SGHKS, CDR2 YYEKEE (reference sequence). CDR3 amino acids: CASSLAGPEKLFF. The CDR3 DNA reads as TGTGCCAGCAGCTTGGCAGGGCCTGAAAAACTGTTTTTT.

The chain recombines TRBV28 with TRBJ2-3, with a possible D match to TRBD2 (7 bases). Germline V gene sequence: CDR1 MDHEN, CDR2 SYDVKM. The CDR3 has 17 amino acids. V lost 5 bases to trimming and J lost 0 bases, with 18 bases between them. The CDR3: CASSHLGGGGSTDTQYF. The CDR3 nucleotides are TGTGCCAGCAGTCACTTAGGGGGAGGGGGGAGCACAGATACGCAGTATTTT.

The chain carries TRBV30 and TRBJ1-2; TRBD1 agrees at 9 bases. J gave up 8 bases and V 2 bases, and 9 bases lay outside the gene matches. Germline-derived CDR1 and CDR2 are GTSNPN and SVGIG (reference sequence). CDR3 size: 14 residues. The CDR3 protein is CAWSLPGQGGGYTF. The CDR3 nucleotides read TGTGCCTGGAGTCTCCCGGGACAGGGAGGCGGCTACACCTTC.

V gene TRBV3-1 (or the pseudogene TRBV3-2) combines with J gene TRBJ2-3; TRBD1 might be the D (6 bases). This CDR3 has 22 amino acids. V lost 4 bases and J 0 bases, leaving 32 bases between the germline ends. Per germline, CDR1 LGHDT and CDR2 YNNKEL (reference sequence). This CDR3 reads CASSRLTYSGQRRQESTDTQYF. CDR3 in DNA: TGTGCCAGCAGCCGGCTGACATACTCTGGACAGCGTCGGCAGGAAAGCACAGATACGCAGTATTTT.

J is TRBJ2-7 and V is TRBV4-3; D is unresolved. This CDR3 has 14 residues. The V and J ends lost 1 base and 9 bases respectively, with 16 bases between them. Germline values: CDR1 LGHNA, CDR2 YSLEER. For the CDR3, the DNA is TGCGCCAGCAGCCAAGCATTAACGGTCCTCGGGCAGTACTTC. Its protein product is CASSQALTVLGQYF.